Listed here are 12 T cell receptor beta chains from one sample, sequenced in a study of shared clonotypes between healthy human individuals. Assay: immunoSEQ multiplex PCR; the TCRdb copy retains only in-frame clones and omits some. The table has some 740,000 clones, roughly 92% seen once. CD45RO-negative, CCR7-selected cells formed the naive CD8 fraction, which excluded terminally differentiated effector memory CD45RA+ cells. The material sequenced was naive CD8+ T cells sorted from blood. These receptors originate from a man under 40 in good health.

The V call is TRBV27, the J call TRBJ1-5; 7 positions match TRBD1. The CDR3 totals 14 residues. From germline, CDR1 is MNHEY and CDR2 SMNVEV (reference sequence). After removal of 6 bases from V and 6 bases from J, the junction contained 8 bases not matched to a gene. The CDR3 DNA sequence: TGTGCCAGCAGCCCGGGACAGAGGGCTCAGCCCCAGCATTTT. Translation gives CASSPGQRAQPQHF.

This chain's CDR3 is CASSLNLEAERERLHEQFF. CDR3 bases: TGTGCCAGCAGCTTAAATCTCGAGGCGGAGCGGGAAAGACTCCATGAGCAGTTCTTC. This rearrangement joins TRBV7-8 to TRBJ2-1; 7 bases line up with TRBD2. Germline values: CDR1 SGHVS, CDR2 FQNEAQ. J was trimmed by 8 bases and V by 2 bases; bases with no gene match: 21. This CDR3 has 19 residues.

The V gene is TRBV28, the J gene TRBJ2-1; D gene ambiguous. CDR3 length: 15 amino acids. V shed 4 bases and J shed 0 bases, with 10 bases lying between them. Germline-derived CDR1 and CDR2 are MDHEN and SYDVKM. The CDR3 reads CASSSPVASYNEQFF. In nucleotides, the CDR3 is TGTGCCAGCAGTTCGCCCGTAGCCTCCTACAATGAGCAGTTCTTC.

The chain carries TRBV6-5 and TRBJ1-2; the D is unclear. Germline CDR1 is MNHEY and CDR2 is SVGAGI. CDR3 length equals 15 residues. V gave up 0 bases and J gave up 4 bases, with 12 bases separating them. CDR3 region: CASSYSDGVGYGYTF. For the CDR3, the DNA is TGTGCCAGCAGTTACTCGGACGGGGTGGGCTATGGCTACACCTTC.

V and J are TRBV9 and TRBJ1-1, with a tentative D call TRBD1 (5 bases). The CDR3 extends over 16 amino acids. The V end was cut by 0 bases, the J end by 1 base, with 13 bases between. Germline V gives CDR1 SGDLS, CDR2 YYNGEE. In DNA form, the CDR3 reads TGTGCCAGCAGCGTAGAGTGGAAGGGGCCGAACACTGAAGCTTTCTTT. Its translation is CASSVEWKGPNTEAFF.

The V gene is TRBV11-2, the J gene TRBJ2-1; 9 positions agree with TRBD2. The V gene end was trimmed by 5 bases and the J gene end by 5 bases; junction bases not matched to a gene: 7. Germline-derived CDR1 and CDR2 are SGHAT and FQNNGV. CDR3 length: 15 residues. The CDR3 DNA reads as TGTGCCAGCAGCCCAGGAAAGCGGGGGGACAATGAGCAGTTCTTC. Protein: CASSPGKRGDNEQFF.

The gene calls are TRBV25-1 and TRBJ2-5, with TRBD2 identical over 7 bases. The CDR3 is 17 residues long. Trimming took 2 bases from V and 0 from J; bases not matched to a gene: 9. Germline V CDR1 and CDR2: MGHDK, SYGVNS. CDR3 sequence (DNA): TGTGCCAGCAGTGAACCCAAAGGGCGGGGGTACCAAGAGACCCAGTACTTC. Its protein product is CASSEPKGRGYQETQYF.

This chain connects TRBV5-4 to TRBJ1-2, with TRBD1 matching 7 bases. The germline V gene has CDR1 SGHNT and CDR2 YYREEE (reference sequence). The junction had 6 bases not matched to a gene; V was cut back by 6 bases and J by 7 bases. This CDR3 spans 12 amino acids. CDR3 sequence (DNA): TGTGCCAGCACTCAGGGGGATGCTGGCTACACCTTC. Protein product: CASTQGDAGYTF.

This chain joins TRBV9 and TRBJ2-7; 8 nucleotides match TRBD1. Germline V lookup: CDR1 SGDLS, CDR2 YYNGEE. CDR3 length: 15 residues. The J segment lost 3 bases and the V segment lost 4 bases, leaving 9 bases of the junction unmatched. This chain's CDR3 is CASSLDRGALYEQYF. The CDR3 DNA reads as TGTGCCAGCAGCCTCGACAGGGGCGCCCTCTACGAGCAGTACTTC.

This chain connects TRBV7-9 to TRBJ2-7; D may be TRBD1 (6 bases). The CDR3 has 15 residues. Trimming took off 4 bases at V and 3 bases at J, with 16 bases between the two ends. Germline values: CDR1 SEHNR, CDR2 FQNEAQ (reference sequence). Here the CDR3 DNA reads TGTGCCAGCAGCTCCCGACAGGACCGGGGCTACGAGCAGTACTTC. It translates to CASSSRQDRGYEQYF. The variable domain in full, completed from reference TRBV7-9 and TRBJ2-7, reads DTGVSQNPRHKITKRGQNVTFRCDPISEHNRLYWYRQTLGQGPEFLTYFQNEAQLEKSRLLSDRFSAERPKGSFSTLEIQRTEQGDSAMYLCASSSRQDRGYEQYFGPGTRLTVT.

The CDR3 loop reads CASSMTGVIADTQYF. In DNA form, the CDR3 reads TGTGCCAGTAGTATGACAGGGGTAATTGCAGATACGCAGTATTTT. The gene calls are TRBV19 and TRBJ2-3; TRBD1 aligns across 8 bases. The CDR3 contains 15 residues. The junction had 6 bases not matched to a gene; V was cut back by 3 bases and J by 4 bases. Germline V gene data show CDR1 as LNHDA and CDR2 as SQIVND (reference sequence). Full variable domain (missing parts from reference TRBV19 and TRBJ2-3): DGGITQSPKYLFRKEGQNVTLSCEQNLNHDAMYWYRQDPGQGLRLIYYSQIVNDFQKGDIAEGYSVSREKKESFPLTVTSAQKNPTAFYLCASSMTGVIADTQYFGPGTRLTVL.

J is TRBJ2-2 and V is TRBV6-5; D gene ambiguous. V was trimmed by 0 bases and J by 3 bases, leaving 8 bases between them. CDR1 MNHEY and CDR2 SVGAGI come from the germline V gene. The CDR3 totals 15 residues. The CDR3 DNA follows: TGTGCCAGCAGTTACTCCGGCCCAGACACCGGGGAGCTGTTTTTT. Residues: CASSYSGPDTGELFF.